This entry features one T cell receptor beta chain sequence. The sample comes from a study of OX40 agonist ivuxolimab in advanced cancers. Germline values: CDR1 KGHSH, CDR2 LQKENI. Losses at the gene ends were 5 bases for V and 5 bases for J; bases not matched to a gene: 4. This CDR3 is built from 14 residues. Clones were sequenced by immunoSEQ multiplex PCR, and TCRdb holds only the in-frame ones, with some missing. This table holds 43,000 or so clones, about 88% found once. Sample: CD4+ or CD8+ T cells sorted from blood, taken in a trial of the OX40 agonist ivuxolimab. V usage is TRBV18 and J usage is TRBJ1-5, with 9 nucleotides matching TRBD1. This TCR was recovered from an adult with an advanced solid tumor such as melanoma, head and neck, liver or kidney cancer. The chain's CDR3 is CASSEQGADQPQHF. In DNA, the CDR3 is TGTGCCAGCTCAGAACAGGGGGCAGATCAGCCCCAGCATTTT. Full variable domain (missing parts from reference TRBV18 and TRBJ1-5): NAGVMQNPRHLVRRRGQEARLRCSPMKGHSHVYWYRQLPEEGLKFMVYLQKENIIDESGMPKERFSAEFPKEGPSILRIQQVVRGDSAAYFCASSEQGADQPQHFGDGTRLSIL.